Below are 18 T cell receptor beta chains sequenced from a single sample in a study of tumor and adjacent non-tumor tissue in lung cancer. The template was RNA from unsorted bulk tissue. The library came from three nested PCR rounds adapted from ARM-PCR protocols. Via MiXCR, TCRdb re-called the multiplex PCR reads, giving one row per CDR3 protein. Seen here are under 95,000 distinct CDR3 sequences, about 61% observed once, and the top ten hold around 14%. The specimen was lung tumor tissue. The source is a man between 65 and 85 years old with non-small cell lung cancer.

The rearrangement links TRBV25-1 to TRBJ1-1, with D perhaps matching TRBD1 (5 bases). CDR3 length equals 15 residues. Deletions cut 3 bases from V and 8 bases from J, with 19 bases between. The germline gives CDR1 MGHDK, CDR2 SYGVNS. The CDR3 is CASSDYGALAGEAFF. In DNA form, the CDR3 reads TGTGCCAGCAGTGACTATGGGGCCCTTGCCGGAGAAGCTTTCTTT.

As for this clonotype: Since the CDR3 does not end with the conserved phenylalanine or tryptophan, this likely comes from a read error. The DNA is omitted, as the CDR3 cannot be located on it reliably, and the CDR3 follows TCRdb's listing. This chain joins TRBV6-6 and TRBJ1-5; the table calls TRBD1, which could not be checked here. The length of the CDR3 is 15 amino acids, counting both ends. CDR1 is MNHNY and CDR2 is SVGAGI in the germline V gene (reference sequence). This CDR3 is CASSPTGGGNQLHHI.

The sample holds a few counts of this clonotype. This rearrangement joins TRBV30 to TRBJ2-1; the D gene is possibly TRBD2 (5 bases). Germline V gene lookup returns CDR1 GTSNPN and CDR2 SVGIG (reference sequence). This CDR3 has 14 residues. The ends were cut back, 5 bases at V and 10 bases at J, with 21 bases in the middle. In nucleotides, the CDR3 is TGTGCCTGGGGTACCATAGCGCGAGTCGGGGAGCAGTTCTTC. Amino acids: CAWGTIARVGEQFF.

As regards this clonotype: The CDR3 end shows no conserved phenylalanine or tryptophan, and so a read error is likely. The rearrangement links TRBV29-1 to TRBJ2-2, with TRBD1 as a possible D gene (6 bases). Per the germline V gene, CDR1 is SQVTM and CDR2 is ANQGSEA. Deletions cut 7 bases from V and 2 bases from J, with 14 bases between. The CDR3 length is 14 residues. The CDR3 loop reads CSARTEGNTGELFY. The CDR3 DNA follows: TGCAGCGCAAGGACAGAGGGAAACACCGGGGAGCTGTTTTAT.

This chain joins TRBV21-1 and TRBJ1-6. TRBV21-1 is a listed pseudogene. This CDR3 is 16 amino acids long. CDR3 sequence reads: CASSPLEGPHNSPLHF. CDR3 DNA: TGTGCCAGCAGCCCGCTTGAGGGACCTCATAATTCACCCCTCCACTTT.

In its sample, this clonotype was seen a few times. The junction and the germline gene differ at one end; a read error may be behind it. The chain uses TRBV6-5 and TRBJ1-4; the match to TRBD1 covers 7 bases. The CDR3 extends over 17 amino acids. Germline CDR1 reads MNHEY; CDR2 reads SVGAGI. In DNA form, the CDR3 reads TGTACCAGCAGTTACGGTGCTGCGGACAGGAGCAATGAAAAACTGGTTTTT. It codes for CTSSYGAADRSNEKLVF.

As regards this clonotype: This could be a read error, since a much larger clone is one nucleotide away. The chain has TRBV2 and TRBJ2-7, with D tentatively TRBD2 (6 bases). The germline V gene has CDR1 SNHLY and CDR2 FYNNEI. This CDR3 is 13 amino acids long. The CDR3 loop is CSSKPGTLYEQYF. In DNA form, the CDR3 reads TGTTCCAGCAAACCCGGGACTCTCTACGAGCAGTACTTC.

Comment on this clonotype: One end of the junction varies from germline; a read error may be responsible. The gene calls are TRBV7-9 and TRBJ2-1, with 7 positions matching TRBD1. Germline V gene sequence: CDR1 SEHNR, CDR2 FQNEAQ (reference sequence). This CDR3 is 14 amino acids long. The CDR3 protein is CTSRDRQSYNEQFF. The CDR3, as DNA: TGTACCAGCAGGGACAGACAATCCTATAATGAGCAGTTCTTC.

This clonotype was counted only a few times. This rearrangement joins TRBV5-1 to TRBJ2-1; 9 positions match TRBD2. From germline, CDR1 is SGHRS and CDR2 YFSETQ. Trimming took 0 bases from V and 5 from J; bases not matched to a gene: 3. The CDR3 is made up of 15 amino acids. CDR3 DNA: TGCGCCAGCAGCTTGGGAGCGGGAGGTGACAATGAGCAGTTCTTC. Translating it yields CASSLGAGGDNEQFF.

In regard to this clonotype: A read error may produce the germline difference seen at one junction end. The V gene is TRBV5-6, the J gene TRBJ2-2; no firm D call. The CDR3 consists of 15 residues. Germline V gives CDR1 SGHDT, CDR2 YYEEEE. The CDR3: CASSLSAGSTVELLF. The CDR3 coding sequence is TGTGCCAGCAGCTTGTCGGCTGGTAGCACCGTGGAGCTGTTATTT. The variable domain in full, with the rest retrieved from reference TRBV5-6 and TRBJ2-2, is DAGVTQSPTHLIKTRGQQVTLRCSPKSGHDTVSWYQQALGQGPQFIFQYYEEEERQRGNFPDRFSGHQFPNYSSELNVNALLLGDSALYLCASSLSAGSTVELLFGEGSRLTVL.

This rearrangement joins TRBV4-1 to TRBJ1-2; a weak D match, TRBD1 (5 bases). Trimming took off 0 bases at V and 10 bases at J, with 18 bases between the two ends. The CDR3 is 15 amino acids. Germline CDR1 reads MGHRA; CDR2 reads YSYEKL. CDR3 sequence (DNA): TGCGCCAGCAGCCAAGATCGGCAAGGGGCGGGAGACTACACCTTC. Its translation is CASSQDRQGAGDYTF.

As for this clonotype: Germline and junction disagree at one end, which may indicate a read error. This chain uses TRBV4-1 with TRBJ2-5; D remains unclear. Germline CDR1 is MGHRA and CDR2 is YSYEKL. This CDR3 spans 13 amino acids. CDR3 sequence (DNA): TGTGCCACCAGCCAAGGCACCGGGGAGACCCAGTACTTC. Translated, it gives CATSQGTGETQYF.

A remark on this clonotype: A much larger clone is a single base away; this may be a read error. The genes are TRBV10-3 and TRBJ2-3; 9 nucleotides agree with TRBD1. From germline, CDR1 is ENHRY and CDR2 SYGVKD. This CDR3 contains 16 residues. V shed 6 bases, J shed 2 bases, and the junction held 9 bases outside the gene matches. The CDR3 coding sequence is TGTGCCATCAGAGCGCACGGGACAGGGCCCACAGATACGCAGTATTTT. Translating gives CAIRAHGTGPTDTQYF.

The chain combines TRBV5-4 with TRBJ2-2, with unresolved D. The V gene lost 5 bases and the J gene lost 4 bases, with 15 bases spanning the gap. CDR3 length: 15 amino acids. Germline V CDR1 and CDR2: SGHNT, YYREEE (reference sequence). The CDR3 loop is CASRYSRIGTGELFF. DNA for the CDR3: TGTGCCAGCAGATACAGCAGGATCGGCACCGGGGAGCTGTTTTTT.

Note on this clonotype: It is likely a read error, because the conserved phenylalanine at the end of the CDR3 is missing. The chain employs TRBV10-3 and TRBJ2-7, with TRBD2 as a possible D gene (7 bases). The V gene's germline CDR1 is ENHRY and CDR2 SYGVKD. CDR3 size: 13 residues. In DNA, the CDR3 is TGTGTCATCAGTGGGGGGGCCTCCTACGAGCAGTACTTG. This codes for CVISGGASYEQYL.

This clonotype has just a few counts. A much larger clone lies a single base off, so this may be a read error. V and J are TRBV12-3 or TRBV12-4 and TRBJ2-7; D call uncertain. CDR3 length equals 14 residues. CDR3 coding DNA: TGTGCCAGCAGTTTTGCAGGTGGTCCCTACGGGCAGTACTTC. It yields the protein CASSFAGGPYGQYF.

Comments on this clonotype: The junction does not match germline at one end; this may be a read error. This chain joins TRBV11-1 and TRBJ2-5, with D perhaps matching TRBD2 (5 bases). This CDR3 has 15 residues. Germline V lookup: CDR1 SGHAT, CDR2 FQDESV (reference sequence). Here the CDR3 reads CATSLAGIPEEAQYF. The CDR3 region has the DNA TGTGCCACCAGCCTGGCCGGGATACCCGAGGAGGCCCAGTACTTC.

As regards this clonotype: An end of the junction does not agree with germline; a read error may underlie this. This chain joins TRBV11-2 and TRBJ2-1; D is unclear. Germline-derived CDR1 and CDR2 are SGHAT and FQNNGV. This CDR3 has 13 residues. In nucleotides, the CDR3 is TGTGCCAGGAGCTTACCAAGTCTGGATGAGCAGTTCTTC. This gives the protein CARSLPSLDEQFF.